This record looks at one T cell receptor beta chain sequence and its context. No antigen is known for it. TCRdb's copy holds only in-frame clones and misses some; the assay was immunoSEQ multiplex PCR. The sample lists 350,000 to 500,000 clones, 90% seen once, with roughly 4% in the top ten. This CDR3 has 14 residues. Germline V gives CDR1 MNHEY, CDR2 SMNVEV (reference sequence). The ends were cut back, 8 bases at V and 6 bases at J, with 20 bases in the middle. These data originate in a study of Ad26.COV2.S vaccination and SARS-CoV-2 variants. Turning to the study itself: A participant enrolled in the COV1001 Ad26.COV2.S trial arm provided the sample. Participants got Ad26.COV2.S intramuscularly, once or twice 56 days apart.

Broader study findings: Total T cell responses may have been underestimated by the TCR breadth and depth analyses.

Treatment defined: around 19 received Ad26.COV2.S at low or high dose, single or two shots; several received placebo; per-sample allocation not given. The samples date from day 63 after the first vaccine or placebo injection. Its platform was an Ad26 vector, and its expressed antigen was Wuhan-strain SARS-CoV-2 spike. This chain links TRBV27 with TRBJ2-7; tentatively, D is TRBD1 or TRBD2 (6 bases each). This receptor was identified in a person aged 18-65 years who received the Ad26.COV2.S COVID-19 vaccine or a placebo. The sequenced sample was peripheral blood, obtained in a trial of Ad26.COV2.S vaccine versus placebo. The CDR3 DNA follows: TGTGCCAGCGGAGGAGGGGGAGCTTATGGCGAGCAGTACTTC. Protein product: CASGGGGAYGEQYF.